Each of the 15 T cell receptor beta chains below was sequenced from the same sample in a study of cytotoxic CD8 clonotypes in ibrutinib-treated CLL. Clones were read by immunoSEQ multiplex PCR, and TCRdb kept only the in-frame ones, dropping some. The table has 53,000 or so clones, roughly 50% seen once. Sequenced material: PBMCs, taken at disease progression, from a patient treated with ibrutinib. The receptors come from a human donor with chronic lymphocytic leukemia.

This sequence joins TRBV2 and TRBJ1-2; 10 bases align to TRBD1. The J segment lost 4 bases and the V segment lost 6 bases, leaving 8 bases of the junction unmatched. The germline V gene encodes CDR1 SNHLY and CDR2 FYNNEI. The length of the CDR3 is 15 residues. CDR3 loop: CASRRRTGGGYGYTF. The CDR3 DNA reads as TGTGCCAGCAGACGGAGGACAGGGGGAGGCTATGGCTACACCTTC.

There are a few counts of this clone. This chain joins TRBV5-6 and TRBJ2-2; D is uncertain. Germline V lookup: CDR1 SGHDT, CDR2 YYEEEE. CDR3 size: 15 residues. V lost 4 bases and J lost 2, with 12 bases in between. The CDR3 DNA is TGTGCCAGCAGCACGTCGGACCTTAACACCGGGGAGCTGTTTTTT. Translated: CASSTSDLNTGELFF.

The chain uses TRBV10-2 and TRBJ1-6; TRBD1 agrees at 8 bases. V lost 4 bases to trimming and J lost 2 bases; unmatched junction nucleotides: 4. The CDR3 contains 16 residues. Per germline, CDR1 WSHSY and CDR2 SAAADI. CDR3 nucleotides: TGCGCCAGCAGTGGGGGACAGGCCACCTATAATTCACCCCTCCACTTT. It encodes CASSGGQATYNSPLHF.

This chain uses TRBV30 with TRBJ1-4; no definite D call. Germline V CDR1 and CDR2: GTSNPN, SVGIG (reference sequence). Trimming left V 2 bases short and J 3 bases short, with 10 bases between. This CDR3 has 14 amino acids. The CDR3 nucleotides read TGTGCCTGGAGTCTTAGGGATCCTAATGAAAAACTGTTTTTT. It encodes CAWSLRDPNEKLFF. The full variable domain, completed using reference TRBV30 and TRBJ1-4, is SQTIHQWPATLVQPVGSPLSLECTVEGTSNPNLYWYRQAAGRGLQLLFYSVGIGQISSEVPQNLSASRPQDRQFILSSKKLLLSDSGFYLCAWSLRDPNEKLFFGSGTQLSVL.

V usage is TRBV7-2 and J usage is TRBJ1-6, with D perhaps matching TRBD1 (6 bases). Germline assignment: CDR1 SGHTA and CDR2 FQGNSA. Trimming took 2 bases from V and 7 from J, leaving 12 bases between them. The CDR3 sequence is 15 residues long. In DNA, the CDR3 is TGTGCCAGCAGCTTATTAGGGGGGGAGAATTCACCCCTCCACTTT. This encodes CASSLLGGENSPLHF.

In this sample, this clone turned up a few times. The chain combines TRBV7-2 with TRBJ2-1; 11 positions match TRBD2. The length of the CDR3 is 15 residues. Trimming cost V 1 base and J 5 bases; bases outside gene matches: 1. The germline V gene has CDR1 SGHTA and CDR2 FQGNSA. The CDR3 reads CASSLGSGRDNEQFF. The CDR3 DNA follows: TGTGCCAGCAGCTTAGGTAGCGGGAGGGACAATGAGCAGTTCTTC.

The V and J genes are TRBV11-3 and TRBJ1-2; 8 bases match TRBD1. Looked up from germline, CDR1 is SGHNT and CDR2 is YENEEA. This CDR3 is 15 amino acids long. Unmatched junction bases numbered 9, after V lost 5 bases and J lost 4 bases. CDR3 nucleotide sequence: TGTGCCAGCAGCGCAGGGCAGGGGGCTATCTATGGCTACACCTTC. Translation: CASSAGQGAIYGYTF.

The V and J genes are TRBV6-5 and TRBJ1-2; 7 bases fit TRBD1. Unmatched junction bases numbered 4, after V lost 3 bases and J lost 6 bases. The germline V gene has CDR1 MNHEY and CDR2 SVGAGI. This CDR3 contains 13 residues. CDR3 nucleotide sequence: TGTGCCAGCAGTTATTCAGGGGGAGATGGCTACACCTTC. It yields the protein CASSYSGGDGYTF.

The chain uses TRBV18 and TRBJ2-7; unclear D gene. Germline CDR1 is KGHSH and CDR2 is LQKENI. The CDR3 spans 13 residues. V was trimmed by 2 bases and J by 4 bases, leaving 9 bases between them. The CDR3 reads CASSPSRIYEQYF. The DNA of the CDR3 is TGTGCCAGCTCACCATCTAGGATTTACGAGCAGTACTTC.

This clone was detected once. The rearrangement joins TRBV7-9 to TRBJ2-1, with D perhaps being TRBD1 or TRBD2 (5 bases each). Trimming shortened V by 5 bases and J by 4 bases, and 18 bases separated the two germline ends. Germline assignment: CDR1 SEHNR and CDR2 FQNEAQ (reference sequence). The CDR3 sequence is 16 residues long. DNA of the CDR3: TGTGCCAGCAGCCCACACGGGACGGCCCTTTACAATGAGCAGTTCTTC. Translated, it gives CASSPHGTALYNEQFF. The variable domain in full, with the rest retrieved from reference TRBV7-9 and TRBJ2-1, is DTGVSQNPRHKITKRGQNVTFRCDPISEHNRLYWYRQTLGQGPEFLTYFQNEAQLEKSRLLSDRFSAERPKGSFSTLEIQRTEQGDSAMYLCASSPHGTALYNEQFFGPGTRLTVL.

The CDR3 bases are TGTGCCAGCGCCGGGAGGGAGACCCAGTACTTC. Its translation is CASAGRETQYF. The rearrangement uses TRBV28 and TRBJ2-5; 7 nucleotides agree with TRBD2. Germline V gene sequence: CDR1 MDHEN, CDR2 SYDVKM. The CDR3 totals 11 residues. Trimming at V came to 8 bases and at J to 5 bases, leaving 2 bases not matched to a gene.

This chain uses TRBV15 with TRBJ1-2; tentatively, D is TRBD1 (5 bases). V lost 1 base and J 2 bases, leaving 14 bases between the germline ends. CDR1 and CDR2 from the germline V gene are LNHNV and YYDKDF (reference sequence). This CDR3 has 16 amino acids. CDR3 residues: CATSRVKSTANYGYTF. The CDR3 nucleotides read TGTGCCACCAGCAGAGTAAAATCGACAGCCAACTATGGCTACACCTTC.

In this sample, this clone turned up a few times. The identical CDR3 is also encoded by other nucleotide sequences in the sample. This sequence joins TRBV11-2 and TRBJ2-3; D not resolved. The ends were cut back, 1 base at V and 3 bases at J, with 2 bases in the middle. Germline CDR1 SGHAT, CDR2 FQNNGV. The CDR3 spans 12 residues. CDR3: CASSLGTDTQYF. Written as DNA, the CDR3 is TGTGCCAGCAGCTTAGGGACAGATACGCAGTATTTT.

The V and J genes are TRBV28 and TRBJ1-2; 8 bases align to TRBD1. The V and J ends lost 7 bases and 4 bases, in that order; junction bases with no gene match: 17. Germline assignment: CDR1 MDHEN and CDR2 SYDVKM. The CDR3 sequence is 17 residues long. The CDR3: CASNTQSPGGAGYGYTF. The DNA for the CDR3 is TGTGCCAGCAATACGCAAAGCCCAGGGGGCGCGGGCTATGGCTACACCTTC.

This clone was recorded a few times. The J gene is TRBJ2-1, the V gene TRBV7-9; 7 bases match TRBD2. CDR1 and CDR2 (germline): SEHNR, FQNEAQ (reference sequence). The junction had 14 bases not matched to a gene; V was cut back by 6 bases and J by 9 bases. The CDR3 spans 15 residues. CDR3 loop: CASSSPPGGGIEQFF. Written as DNA, the CDR3 is TGTGCCAGCAGTTCCCCCCCAGGCGGGGGAATTGAGCAGTTCTTC.